This TCR beta chain was sequenced for a study of cytomegalovirus exposure and HLA in healthy donors. The CDR3 has 13 residues. The V and J ends lost 11 bases and 4 bases respectively, with 16 bases between them. Per the germline V gene, CDR1 is SEHNR and CDR2 is FQNEAQ (reference sequence). With regard to this clone: The antigen is not known.

Study-wide results and limits: In a later analysis, TCR beta V- and J-gene trimming showed a link to a missense DCLRE1C variant. Most observed TCR sequences were rare, whereas some public TCRs were detected in many donors.

The PCR had 60 Vbeta and 13 Jbeta primers. Sequencing used immunoSEQ multiplex PCR; TCRdb keeps in-frame clones, though not all of them. The sample lists about 160,000 clones, approximately 77% occurring once. V usage is TRBV7-9 and J usage is TRBJ2-3, with D tentatively TRBD2 (6 bases). The sample comprised PBMCs. The TCR sequence derives from a male donor in good health and CMV-seropositive. In nucleotides, the CDR3 is TGTGCCCTCGGAGGCGGGGTAGCAGATACGCAGTATTTT. It codes for CALGGGVADTQYF.